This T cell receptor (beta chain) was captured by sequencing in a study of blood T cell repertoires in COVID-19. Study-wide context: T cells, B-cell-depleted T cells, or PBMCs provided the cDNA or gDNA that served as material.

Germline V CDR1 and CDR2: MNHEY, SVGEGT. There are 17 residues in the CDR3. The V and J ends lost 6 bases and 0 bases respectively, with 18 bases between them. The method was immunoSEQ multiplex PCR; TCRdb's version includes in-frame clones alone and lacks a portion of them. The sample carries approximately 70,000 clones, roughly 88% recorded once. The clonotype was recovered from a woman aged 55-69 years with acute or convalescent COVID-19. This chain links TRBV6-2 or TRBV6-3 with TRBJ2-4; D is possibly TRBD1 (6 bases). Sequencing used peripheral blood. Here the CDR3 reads CASSPMDSHTAKNIQYF. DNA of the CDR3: TGTGCCAGCAGCCCCATGGACAGCCACACAGCCAAAAACATTCAGTACTTC.